This TCR beta chain originates from a study of cytomegalovirus exposure and HLA in healthy donors. Whole-study context: T cells numbering about 180 million yielded some 100 million unique TCR beta sequences in an earlier analysis. Overall study results and limits: HLA allele associations emerged for roughly 17,000 TCR beta sequences in a later analysis, at 0.05 false discovery rate.

Of note for this clone: Its antigen is as yet unknown.

CDR1 and CDR2 from the germline V gene are SGHRS and YFSETQ. V gave up 3 bases and J gave up 5 bases, with 17 bases separating them. The CDR3 length is 15 residues. Use of 60 Vbeta and 13 Jbeta primers characterized the PCR. In the source study's methods: In a later analysis, some 11 million of approximately 80 million unique beta chains occurred in at least two donors. Assay: immunoSEQ multiplex PCR; the TCRdb copy retains only in-frame clones and omits some. V, J and clone size reflect that table, while D and trimming were determined from the DNA. This sample has 150,000 to 200,000 clones; around four fifths occur once, and the top ten carry around a tenth.

Sequenced sample: PBMCs. The TCR was taken from a man younger than 35 in good health and CMV-seropositive. The rearrangement uses TRBV5-1 and TRBJ1-1; D is undetermined. This CDR3 is CASSSAVRVGTEAFF. For the CDR3, the DNA is TGCGCCAGCAGCTCAGCTGTGCGGGTTGGAACTGAAGCTTTCTTT.